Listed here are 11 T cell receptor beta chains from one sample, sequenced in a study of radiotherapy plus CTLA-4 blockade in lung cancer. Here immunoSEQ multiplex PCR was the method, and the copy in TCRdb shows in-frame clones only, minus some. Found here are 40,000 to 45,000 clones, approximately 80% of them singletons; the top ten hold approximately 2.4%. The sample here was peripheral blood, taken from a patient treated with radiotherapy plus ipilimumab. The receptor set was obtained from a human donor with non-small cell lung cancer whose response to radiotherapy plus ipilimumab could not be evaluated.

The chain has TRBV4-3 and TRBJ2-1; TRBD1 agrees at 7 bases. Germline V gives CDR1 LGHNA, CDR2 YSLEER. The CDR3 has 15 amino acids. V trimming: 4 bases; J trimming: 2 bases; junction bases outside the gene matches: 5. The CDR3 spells CASSRLTGTYNEQFF. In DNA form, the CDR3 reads TGCGCCAGCAGCCGATTGACAGGGACCTACAATGAGCAGTTCTTC.

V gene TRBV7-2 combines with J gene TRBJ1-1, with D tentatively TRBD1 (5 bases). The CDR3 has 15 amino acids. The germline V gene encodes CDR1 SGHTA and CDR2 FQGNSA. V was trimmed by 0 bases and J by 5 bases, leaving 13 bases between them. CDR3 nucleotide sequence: TGTGCCAGCAGCTTAGCGCTGGGGGGGATAACTGAAGCTTTCTTT. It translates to CASSLALGGITEAFF.

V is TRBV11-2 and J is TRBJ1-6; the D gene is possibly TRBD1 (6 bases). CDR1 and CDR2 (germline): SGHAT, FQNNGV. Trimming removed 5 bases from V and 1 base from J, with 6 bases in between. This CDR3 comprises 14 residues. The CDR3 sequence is CASSQGSYNSPLHF. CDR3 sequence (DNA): TGTGCCAGCAGCCAGGGGTCCTATAATTCACCCCTCCACTTT.

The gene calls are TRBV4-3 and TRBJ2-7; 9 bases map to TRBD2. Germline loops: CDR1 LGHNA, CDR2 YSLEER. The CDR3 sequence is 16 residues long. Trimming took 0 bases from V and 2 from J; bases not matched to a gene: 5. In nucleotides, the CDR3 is TGCGCCAGCAGCCAAGATGTTGCTAGCGGGGCCTACGAGCAGTACTTC. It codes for CASSQDVASGAYEQYF.

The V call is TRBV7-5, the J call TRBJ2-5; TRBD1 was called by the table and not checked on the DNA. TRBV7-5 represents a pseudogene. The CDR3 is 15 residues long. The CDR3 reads CARSLGTGSAETQYF. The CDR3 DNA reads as TGTGCCAGAAGCTTAGGGACAGGGTCCGCAGAGACCCAGTACTTC.

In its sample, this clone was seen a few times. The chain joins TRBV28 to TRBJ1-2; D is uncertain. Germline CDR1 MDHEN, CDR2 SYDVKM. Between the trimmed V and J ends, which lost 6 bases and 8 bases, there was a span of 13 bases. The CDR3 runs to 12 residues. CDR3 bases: TGTGCCAGCAGGAGGTCTCCCGGGGGCTACACCTTC. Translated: CASRRSPGGYTF.

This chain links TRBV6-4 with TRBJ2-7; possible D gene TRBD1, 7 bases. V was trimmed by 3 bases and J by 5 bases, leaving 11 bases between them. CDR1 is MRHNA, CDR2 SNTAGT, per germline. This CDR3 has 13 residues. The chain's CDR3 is CASSETGEDEQYF. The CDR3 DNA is TGTGCCAGCAGTGAAACAGGGGAGGACGAGCAGTACTTC.

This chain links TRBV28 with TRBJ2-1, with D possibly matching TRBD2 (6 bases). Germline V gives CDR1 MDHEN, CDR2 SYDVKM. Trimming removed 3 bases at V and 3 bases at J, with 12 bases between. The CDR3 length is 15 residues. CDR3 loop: CASSFKGLGYNEQFF. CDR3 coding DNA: TGTGCCAGCAGTTTTAAGGGACTGGGCTACAATGAGCAGTTCTTC.

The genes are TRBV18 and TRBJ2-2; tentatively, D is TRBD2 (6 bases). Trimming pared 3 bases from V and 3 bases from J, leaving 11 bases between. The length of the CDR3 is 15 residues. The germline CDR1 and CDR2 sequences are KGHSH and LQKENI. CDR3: CASSPSGGHTGELFF. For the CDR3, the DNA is TGTGCCAGCTCACCTTCCGGGGGTCACACCGGGGAGCTGTTTTTT.

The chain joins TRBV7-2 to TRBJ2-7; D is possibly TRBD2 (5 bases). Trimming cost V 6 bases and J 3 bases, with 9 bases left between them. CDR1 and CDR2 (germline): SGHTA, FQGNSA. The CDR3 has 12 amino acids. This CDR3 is CASREVNYEQYF. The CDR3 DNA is TGTGCCAGCAGGGAGGTCAACTACGAGCAGTACTTC.

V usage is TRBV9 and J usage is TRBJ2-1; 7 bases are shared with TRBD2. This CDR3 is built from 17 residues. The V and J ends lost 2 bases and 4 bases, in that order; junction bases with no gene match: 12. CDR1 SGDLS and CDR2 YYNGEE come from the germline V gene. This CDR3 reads CASSVRVLGTTYNEQFF. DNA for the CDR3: TGTGCCAGCAGCGTCCGGGTATTAGGGACTACTTACAATGAGCAGTTCTTC. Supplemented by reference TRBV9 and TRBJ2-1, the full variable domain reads DSGVTQTPKHLITATGQRVTLRCSPRSGDLSVYWYQQSLDQGLQFLIQYYNGEERAKGNILERFSAQQFPDLHSELNLSSLELGDSALYFCASSVRVLGTTYNEQFFGPGTRLTVL.